Each of the 14 T cell receptor beta chains below was sequenced from the same sample in a study of shared clonotypes between healthy human individuals. TCRdb's table, derived via immunoSEQ multiplex PCR, lists solely in-frame clones and lacks some. This table has about 2,100,000 clones, about 92% appearing once. Naive CD8 cells lacked CD45RO and underwent positive selection for CCR7, leaving out terminally differentiated effector memory CD45RA+ cells. The sample consisted of naive CD8+ T cells from PBMCs. The receptors shown here come from a man aged 18 to 35 in good health. Some clones in this sample may be carry-over from other donors' samples.

As to this clone: This sample also contains other DNA sequences that code for the same CDR3. V is TRBV29-1 and J is TRBJ1-1; D not resolved. Trimming removed 5 bases at V and 3 bases at J, with 7 bases between. CDR1 is SQVTM and CDR2 is ANQGSEA in the germline V gene. The CDR3 runs to 11 residues. The CDR3 nucleotides are TGCAGCGTTCTAGTAGACACTGAAGCTTTCTTT. Its translation: CSVLVDTEAFF.

The chain uses TRBV10-3 and TRBJ2-6; D is unclear. The CDR3 is made up of 12 amino acids. V was cut by 6 bases and J by 1 base, with 1 base left in between. CDR1 is ENHRY and CDR2 is SYGVKD in the germline V gene. The CDR3 sequence: CAIRSGANVLTF. CDR3 nucleotide sequence: TGTGCCATCAGGTCTGGGGCCAACGTCCTGACTTTC.

About this clone: The same CDR3 also results from other DNA sequences found in this sample. The rearrangement uses TRBV7-9 and TRBJ1-2; tentative D call: TRBD1 (6 bases). Germline assignment: CDR1 SEHNR and CDR2 FQNEAQ (reference sequence). The CDR3 is 13 residues long. V dropped 5 bases and J dropped 1 base, with 8 bases sitting between them. Written as DNA, the CDR3 is TGTGCCAGCAGCCAACAGGGTAACTATGGCTACACCTTC. This gives the protein CASSQQGNYGYTF. Full variable domain (missing parts from reference TRBV7-9 and TRBJ1-2): DTGVSQNPRHKITKRGQNVTFRCDPISEHNRLYWYRQTLGQGPEFLTYFQNEAQLEKSRLLSDRFSAERPKGSFSTLEIQRTEQGDSAMYLCASSQQGNYGYTFGSGTRLTVV.

Worth noting for this clone: No DNA is shown, since the ends of the CDR3 on it are uncertain; the CDR3 is the one TCRdb lists. The chain carries TRBV29-1 and TRBJ2-1; the DNA was not used to check the table's D call, TRBD2. Germline lookup yields CDR1 SQVTM and CDR2 ANQGSEA. The CDR3 is 12 residues long, ends included. The CDR3 region is CSVGEGIYYKFF.

The V and J genes are TRBV27 and TRBJ1-5; 7 bases fit TRBD1. CDR3 length: 14 residues. With V trimmed by 6 bases and J by 2 bases, 4 bases remained unmatched. Germline V lookup: CDR1 MNHEY, CDR2 SMNVEV (reference sequence). This CDR3 is CASRQGYGNQPQHF. CDR3 nucleotide sequence: TGTGCCAGCAGACAGGGGTACGGCAATCAGCCCCAGCATTTT.

This chain joins TRBV7-6 and TRBJ2-2; possibly TRBD1 for D (6 bases). This CDR3 has 19 residues. Germline V CDR1 and CDR2: SGHVS, FNYEAQ. Deletions cut 1 base from V and 4 bases from J, with 22 bases between. CDR3 coding DNA: TGTGCCAGCAGCTTAGGGGATGACAGTTGGGGGCTCCCCACCGGGGAGCTGTTTTTT. It translates to CASSLGDDSWGLPTGELFF.

This clone was recorded only once. The chain has TRBV27 and TRBJ2-7; no reliable D call. Germline V lookup: CDR1 MNHEY, CDR2 SMNVEV (reference sequence). The CDR3 contains 15 residues. Trimming shortened V by 2 bases and J by 0 bases, and 11 bases separated the two germline ends. The CDR3 loop reads CASSLVPSSSYEQYF. In nucleotides, the CDR3 is TGTGCCAGCAGTTTAGTCCCATCTAGCTCCTACGAGCAGTACTTC.

With respect to this clone: This CDR3 is also generated by other DNA sequences in the sample. V gene TRBV12-5 combines with J gene TRBJ1-1; D call uncertain. Looked up from germline, CDR1 is LGHNT and CDR2 is FRNRAP. V lost 3 bases and J 6 bases, leaving 5 bases between the germline ends. The CDR3 covers 11 residues. CDR3 loop: CASGFGAEAFF. Here the CDR3 DNA reads TGTGCTAGTGGTTTTGGGGCTGAAGCTTTCTTT. Full variable domain (rest looked up from reference TRBV12-5 and TRBJ1-1): DARVTQTPRHKVTEMGQEVTMRCQPILGHNTVFWYRQTMMQGLELLAYFRNRAPLDDSGMPKDRFSAEMPDATLATLKIQPSEPRDSAVYFCASGFGAEAFFGQGTRLTVV.

This clone was counted a single time. The chain carries TRBV28 and TRBJ1-2, with 8 bases fitting TRBD1. With V trimmed by 6 bases and J by 0 bases, 6 bases remained unmatched. The CDR3 contains 15 residues. Germline CDR1 and CDR2: MDHEN and SYDVKM. CDR3 sequence (DNA): TGTGCCAGCAGGCCGACAGGGGATACTAACTATGGCTACACCTTC. As protein: CASRPTGDTNYGYTF.

CDR3 in DNA: TGTGCCAGCAGGGACGAACCAAACACCGGGGAGCTGTTTTTT. This encodes CASRDEPNTGELFF. This sequence joins TRBV7-9 and TRBJ2-2; D is unclear. V lost 6 bases, J lost 2 bases, and 10 bases lay in between. The CDR3 covers 14 residues. Per germline, CDR1 SEHNR and CDR2 FQNEAQ (reference sequence).

This chain joins TRBV27 and TRBJ2-7; TRBD1 matches at 9 bases. J lost 6 bases, V lost 6 bases, and 3 bases had no gene match. Germline lookup yields CDR1 MNHEY and CDR2 SMNVEV (reference sequence). This CDR3 is built from 12 residues. The CDR3 spells CASSWDRVEQYF. The CDR3, as DNA: TGTGCCAGCAGCTGGGACAGGGTCGAGCAGTACTTC.

The chain is built from TRBV11-2 and TRBJ1-2; 11 nucleotides align to TRBD1. With 6 bases clipped from V and 3 bases from J, the junction kept 12 bases outside the gene matches. CDR3 length: 17 residues. Germline lookup yields CDR1 SGHAT and CDR2 FQNNGV. CDR3 loop: CASSTHSRTGGYYGYTF. The CDR3, as DNA: TGTGCCAGCAGTACCCATTCCCGGACAGGGGGCTACTATGGCTACACCTTC. The full variable domain, its missing parts supplied by reference TRBV11-2 and TRBJ1-2, is EAGVAQSPRYKIIEKRQSVAFWCNPISGHATLYWYQQILGQGPKLLIQFQNNGVVDDSQLPKDRFSAERLKGVDSTLKIQPAKLEDSAVYLCASSTHSRTGGYYGYTFGSGTRLTVV.

The chain recombines TRBV27 with TRBJ1-1, with 9 bases that match TRBD1. The CDR3 is 17 amino acids. Looked up from germline, CDR1 is MNHEY and CDR2 is SMNVEV (reference sequence). V gave up 3 bases and J gave up 9 bases; unmatched junction bases: 17. In nucleotides, the CDR3 is TGTGCCAGCAGTTTCTCCTCCTTAACAGGGGGCGAGGGTAAAGCTTTCTTT. Its protein product is CASSFSSLTGGEGKAFF.

The chain couples TRBV11-2 to TRBJ1-5, with D perhaps matching TRBD1 (5 bases). The germline V gene has CDR1 SGHAT and CDR2 FQNNGV. V shed 5 bases and J shed 3 bases, with 11 bases lying between them. The CDR3 sequence is 14 residues long. The CDR3 DNA follows: TGTGCCAGCAGCGTCGGGGGGAACAATCAGCCCCAGCATTTT. This encodes CASSVGGNNQPQHF.